Shown below are 13 T cell receptor beta chains from a single sample sequenced in a study of patients and donors after allogeneic stem cell transplantation. TCRdb re-analysed the RT-PCR reads in MiXCR, keeping a single row per CDR3 protein. The repertoire holds 900,000 to 1,000,000 distinct CDR3 sequences, with approximately 19% as singletons. Material: blood, either unsorted or a sorted T cell fraction (not recorded which). The receptors stem from a human donor who was either an allogeneic HSCT recipient or a stem cell or donor lymphocyte infusion donor (not recorded which). It is not recorded whose cells these are; they may come from a transplant donor.

This clonotype has just a few counts. The chain employs TRBV18 and TRBJ2-1; the D gene is possibly TRBD1 (6 bases). Germline lookup yields CDR1 KGHSH and CDR2 LQKENI. This CDR3 spans 16 amino acids. The germline V and J ends were trimmed by 2 bases and 0 bases, with 11 bases remaining between them. Here the CDR3 DNA reads TGTGCCAGCTCACCAAGAGGGGGACGCTCCTACAATGAGCAGTTCTTC. Translation: CASSPRGGRSYNEQFF.

This rearrangement joins TRBV6-5 to TRBJ2-4; D possibly corresponds to TRBD1 (6 bases). The ends were cut back, 2 bases at V and 6 bases at J, with 8 bases in the middle. CDR1 and CDR2 (germline): MNHEY, SVGAGI. This CDR3 is 13 amino acids long. The CDR3 DNA sequence: TGTGCCAGCAGTTACACAGGGACAAACATTCAGTACTTC. Its translation: CASSYTGTNIQYF.

This clonotype came up many times. The chain joins TRBV7-2 to TRBJ2-3; D is unresolved. CDR3 length: 14 residues. V lost 4 bases and J 2 bases, leaving 10 bases between the germline ends. In germline, CDR1 is SGHTA, CDR2 FQGNSA. As DNA, the CDR3 is TGTGCCAGCAGCTCTGACCCTCTCACAGATACGCAGTATTTT. Translating it yields CASSSDPLTDTQYF.

V usage is TRBV6-1 and J usage is TRBJ1-1; D not certain. Germline CDR1 is MNHNS and CDR2 is SASEGT. Deletions cut 0 bases from V and 0 bases from J, with 11 bases between. CDR3 length: 16 residues. The CDR3 coding sequence is TGTGCCAGCAGTGAAGCACTAGTTAGAATGAACACTGAAGCTTTCTTT. Its protein is CASSEALVRMNTEAFF.

The rearrangement uses TRBV20-1 and TRBJ2-5, with TRBD2 matching 8 bases. From germline, CDR1 is DFQATT and CDR2 SNEGSKA (reference sequence). The CDR3 extends over 13 amino acids. V lost 6 bases, J lost 4 bases, and 7 bases stayed unmatched. CDR3 amino acids: CSAPPGLGETQYF. In DNA form, the CDR3 reads TGCAGTGCGCCCCCGGGACTAGGAGAGACCCAGTACTTC.

J is TRBJ2-1 and V is TRBV2, with D possibly matching TRBD2 (6 bases). The CDR3 is 15 residues long. V lost 8 bases and J 0 bases, leaving 14 bases between the germline ends. The V gene's germline CDR1 is SNHLY and CDR2 FYNNEI. The CDR3 is CASHAGLLSYNEQFF. CDR3 DNA sequence: TGTGCCAGCCACGCGGGACTCCTCTCCTACAATGAGCAGTTCTTC. Looking up the rest from reference TRBV2 and TRBJ2-1 gives the full variable domain: EPEVTQTPSHQVTQMGQEVILRCVPISNHLYFYWYRQILGQKVEFLVSFYNNEISEKSEIFDDQFSVERPDGSNFTLKIRSTKLEDSAMYFCASHAGLLSYNEQFFGPGTRLTVL.

This clonotype was recorded many times. The gene calls are TRBV6-6 and TRBJ1-6; D not resolved. Germline CDR1 MNHNY, CDR2 SVGAGI (reference sequence). The CDR3 is 13 residues long. Trimming took off 4 bases at V and 6 bases at J, with 7 bases between the two ends. The CDR3 sequence is CASSSQSNSPLHF. In DNA form, the CDR3 reads TGTGCCAGCAGTTCCCAGTCTAATTCACCCCTCCACTTT.

This chain links TRBV9 with TRBJ2-3, with TRBD2 matching over 10 bases. Germline CDR1 is SGDLS and CDR2 is YYNGEE. The CDR3 length is 13 residues. V shed 4 bases, J shed 9 bases, and the junction held 5 bases outside the gene matches. In DNA, the CDR3 is TGTGCCAGCAGCCCGAGGACTAGCGGAACGCAGTATTTT. Amino acid sequence: CASSPRTSGTQYF.

CDR3 nucleotide sequence: TGTGCCAGCAGTGCCGATTTCAGGGGAAACACCATATATTTT. This sequence encodes CASSADFRGNTIYF. The rearrangement uses TRBV25-1 and TRBJ1-3; no firm D call. The CDR3 runs 14 residues. Trimming cost V 4 bases and J 4 bases, with 11 bases left between them. Germline values: CDR1 MGHDK, CDR2 SYGVNS.

The genes are TRBV12-3 or TRBV12-4 and TRBJ2-7; no firm D call. Trimming took off 6 bases at V and 6 bases at J, with 18 bases between the two ends. CDR3 size: 14 residues. The CDR3 DNA reads TGTGCCAGCAGCCACCGGCCAGACGGGCGCGAGCAGTACTTC. Its translation: CASSHRPDGREQYF.

The V call is TRBV7-2, the J call TRBJ2-7, with D uncertain. The germline V gene encodes CDR1 SGHTA and CDR2 FQGNSA. Trimming took 4 bases from V and 0 from J, leaving 13 bases between them. The CDR3 has 15 amino acids. DNA of the CDR3: TGTGCCAGCAGCTCCCGCAGTGGGCACTCCTACGAGCAGTACTTC. Protein: CASSSRSGHSYEQYF. Full variable domain (missing parts from reference TRBV7-2 and TRBJ2-7): GAGVSQSPSNKVTEKGKDVELRCDPISGHTALYWYRQSLGQGLEFLIYFQGNSAPDKSGLPSDRFSAERTGGSVSTLTIQRTQQEDSAVYLCASSSRSGHSYEQYFGPGTRLTVT.

This clonotype was observed at least ten times. The chain recombines TRBV10-3 with TRBJ1-5; D remains ambiguous. CDR3 length: 14 residues. V lost 3 bases and J lost 1, with 7 bases in between. Per germline, CDR1 ENHRY and CDR2 SYGVKD. Here the CDR3 DNA reads TGTGCCATCAGTGATTCAGAGAGCAATCAGCCCCAGCATTTT. The encoded protein is CAISDSESNQPQHF.

This clonotype has at least ten counts. V is TRBV5-4 and J is TRBJ2-7; 7 nucleotides line up with TRBD1. There are 14 residues in the CDR3. With 0 bases clipped from V and 6 bases from J, the junction kept 6 bases outside the gene matches. Germline CDR1 reads SGHNT; CDR2 reads YYREEE (reference sequence). CDR3 protein: CASSLDLTGIEQYF. DNA of the CDR3: TGTGCCAGCAGCTTGGATCTGACAGGGATCGAGCAGTACTTC.